A single T cell receptor (beta chain) is shown here with its context. The data were produced by immunoSEQ multiplex PCR, yet TCRdb's version contains in-frame clones alone and is incomplete. The sample carries around 250,000 clones, around 87% recorded once. The data were taken from a study of blood T cell repertoires in COVID-19. CDR1 and CDR2 (germline): LNHDA, SQIVND (reference sequence). This CDR3 is 14 amino acids long. Trimming took 1 base from V and 3 from J, leaving 9 bases between them. Sequencing was done on a sample of peripheral blood. This rearrangement joins TRBV19 to TRBJ2-5; D remains ambiguous. The TCR was taken from a woman aged 70-85 years with active or convalescent COVID-19. CDR3 residues: CASSIAHTKETQYF. In DNA form, the CDR3 reads TGTGCCAGTAGTATAGCTCACACTAAAGAGACCCAGTACTTC.